This is a list of T cell receptor beta chains from one sample in a study of T cells after yellow fever vaccination. MiXCR was run by TCRdb on the 5' RACE reads, yielding one entry per CDR3 protein. The table records about 140,000 distinct CDR3 sequences, approximately 6.6% of them present only once. Sequences were derived from CD4+ T cells sorted from PBMCs, sampled 10 days after the yellow fever booster vaccination. These receptors all stem from a man aged 30 to 39 who received the YFV17D yellow fever vaccine. The CDR3 runs from the conserved cysteine through the conserved F or W. Fields, in order: V gene, D gene, clone size, J gene, CDR3 protein, CDR3 DNA. D genes are given only for firm matches. Size is stated for part of the rows, as once, few or many counts, or as a class when the clone is expanded.

TRBV25-1	.	many	TRBJ2-4	CASSELGVAKNIQYF	TGTGCCAGCAGTGAATTAGGGGTAGCCAAAAACATTCAGTACTTC
TRBV24-1	TRBD2	many	TRBJ2-1	CATSDPIAGVNEQFF	TGTGCCACCAGTGACCCCATAGCGGGAGTCAATGAGCAGTTCTTC
TRBV6-5	.	many	TRBJ2-1	CASTTGGGAHSEQFF	TGTGCCAGCACCACCGGAGGCGGGGCCCACAGTGAGCAGTTCTTC
TRBV20-1	.	.	TRBJ1-5	CSARGGSYYSNQPQHF	TGCAGTGCTAGGGGGGGCTCCTACTATAGCAATCAGCCCCAGCATTTT
TRBV6-1	.	.	TRBJ2-3	CASSLAGRGSTDTQYF	TGTGCCAGCAGCCTCGCGGGGCGCGGAAGCACAGATACGCAGTATTTT
TRBV15	.	many	TRBJ1-6	CATSRAPGTMDSPLHF	TGTGCCACCAGCAGGGCCCCCGGGACTATGGATTCACCCCTCCACTTT
TRBV28	.	many	TRBJ2-1	CASTPGLPRAPQFF	TGTGCCAGCACCCCGGGCCTCCCGAGGGCGCCGCAGTTCTTC
TRBV29-1	TRBD1	many	TRBJ1-5	CSARTGDNQPQHF	TGCAGCGCCAGGACAGGGGACAATCAGCCCCAGCATTTT
TRBV10-3	TRBD2	many	TRBJ2-7	CAISEPGLPPYEQYF	TGTGCCATCAGTGAGCCGGGACTACCTCCCTACGAGCAGTACTTC
TRBV5-6	.	many	TRBJ2-1	CASAGRFSYNEQFF	TGTGCCAGCGCAGGGAGGTTCTCCTACAATGAGCAGTTCTTC
TRBV5-6	.	many	TRBJ2-1	CASSFQDRGVNEQFF	TGTGCCAGCAGCTTTCAGGACCGCGGCGTTAATGAGCAGTTCTTC
TRBV19	.	many	TRBJ2-3	CASSIGSKADTQYF	TGTGCCAGTAGTATCGGCAGCAAGGCAGATACGCAGTATTTT
TRBV20-1	.	many	TRBJ2-7	CSALPGRELSYEQYF	TGCAGTGCTTTGCCGGGGCGGGAACTCTCCTACGAGCAGTACTTC
TRBV12-3/TRBV12-4	.	many	TRBJ1-1	CASSLQGTNTEAFF	TGTGCCAGCAGTTTACAGGGAACGAACACTGAAGCTTTCTTT
TRBV5-6	.	.	TRBJ1-1	CASNGFRGNTEAFF	TGTGCCAGCAACGGGTTTCGCGGGAACACTGAAGCTTTCTTT
TRBV5-1	TRBD2	many	TRBJ2-3	CASSVRRAGDPDTQYF	TGCGCCAGCAGCGTACGGCGAGCGGGAGACCCGGATACGCAGTATTTT
TRBV10-3	.	many	TRBJ2-7	CAISDTGTPFIEQYF	TGTGCCATCAGTGATACCGGGACCCCGTTTATCGAGCAGTACTTC
TRBV20-1	TRBD1	many	TRBJ1-2	CSAREDRGYGYTF	TGCAGTGCTAGAGAGGACAGGGGCTATGGCTACACCTTC
TRBV5-4	.	many	TRBJ2-1	CASSLSSDRNEQFF	TGTGCCAGCAGCTTGAGTTCGGACCGCAATGAGCAGTTCTTC
TRBV12-3/TRBV12-4	.	many	TRBJ2-2	CASSTGTSTGELFF	TGTGCCAGCAGTACCGGGACAAGTACCGGGGAGCTGTTTTTT
TRBV20-1	.	many	TRBJ1-1	CSADSRTEAFF	TGCAGTGCTGACAGCCGCACTGAAGCTTTCTTT
TRBV20-1	.	.	TRBJ2-6	CSAHQGSGANVLTF	TGCAGTGCTCACCAGGGGTCTGGGGCCAACGTCCTGACTTTC
TRBV10-3	.	few	TRBJ2-7	CAISESGGGSSYEQYF	TGTGCCATCAGTGAGTCGGGGGGCGGGAGCTCCTACGAGCAGTACTTC
TRBV6-5	TRBD1	many	TRBJ2-1	CASSYSLDRVYNEQFF	TGTGCCAGCAGTTACTCCTTGGACAGGGTCTACAATGAGCAGTTCTTC
TRBV30	TRBD2	many	TRBJ2-7	CAWRPPGGIYEQYF	TGTGCCTGGAGACCACCGGGGGGAATCTACGAGCAGTACTTC
TRBV7-2	.	many	TRBJ2-7	CASSGGTWSYEQYF	TGTGCCAGCAGCGGGGGGACGTGGTCCTACGAGCAGTACTTC
TRBV20-1	.	many	TRBJ1-2	CSAVARGVPNYGYTF	TGCAGTGCTGTTGCCCGAGGGGTGCCGAACTATGGCTACACCTTC
TRBV20-1	.	many	TRBJ2-3	CSAHRTDTQYF	TGCAGTGCTCATAGGACAGATACGCAGTATTTT
TRBV7-2	TRBD1	few	TRBJ2-5	CASSIDRGETQYF	TGTGCCAGCAGCATCGACAGGGGGGAGACCCAGTACTTC